The 18 T cell receptor beta chains given below trace back to one sample, sequenced in a study of vaccination and CD4 T cells after COVID-19. These TCRs are of unknown antigen specificity. Treatment indicated: approximately nine-day PBMC culture with coronavirus spike peptide pools or control peptides (ViraFEST assay). Cultured CD4+ T-cell DNA underwent Oncomine TCR Beta short-read sequencing. TCRdb analysed the PCR reads with MiXCR anew, one entry per CDR3 protein. The sample contains 15,000 or so distinct CDR3 sequences, around 30% of which appear only once. The source material was cultured CD4+ T cells from blood. These receptors were obtained from a human donor with COVID-19.

CDR3: CASSFYGEDNSPLHF. As DNA, the CDR3 is TGCGCCAGCAGCTTTTACGGGGAAGATAATTCACCCCTCCACTTT. The chain joins TRBV5-1 to TRBJ1-6, with D unclear. Germline CDR1 and CDR2: SGHRS and YFSETQ. The CDR3 spans 15 residues. V shed 2 bases and J shed 5 bases, with 11 bases lying between them.

The table lists this clonotype with a few counts. The J gene is TRBJ2-7, the V gene TRBV6-4; 10 positions agree with TRBD1. The ends lost 4 bases at V and 2 bases at J; junction bases unmatched: 5. Germline CDR1 and CDR2: MRHNA and SNTAGT. This CDR3 comprises 15 residues. The DNA for the CDR3 is TGTGCCAGCAGTGCCCCCGGGACAGGGGCCTACGAGCAGTACTTC. It specifies CASSAPGTGAYEQYF.

This clonotype occurred a few times. V usage is TRBV7-8 and J usage is TRBJ2-2; TRBD1 aligns across 7 bases. The CDR3 covers 17 residues. Unmatched junction bases numbered 10, after V lost 1 base and J lost 5 bases. Germline V gene sequence: CDR1 SGHVS, CDR2 FQNEAQ. DNA of the CDR3: TGTGCCAGCAGCTTAGGTTTAAGGGGGCGTGATACCGGGGAGCTGTTTTTT. Its protein is CASSLGLRGRDTGELFF.

By frequency in the sample, this clonotype is medium-sized. This chain's CDR3 is CSAYGGRPNQPQHF. The CDR3 DNA is TGCAGTGCTTACGGCGGCAGACCCAATCAGCCCCAGCATTTT. The gene calls are TRBV20-1 and TRBJ1-5; D remains ambiguous. V lost 5 bases, J lost 3 bases, and 14 bases lay in between. Germline lookup yields CDR1 DFQATT and CDR2 SNEGSKA (reference sequence). The CDR3 runs to 14 residues.

The rearrangement links TRBV6-1 to TRBJ1-1; 7 positions agree with TRBD1. The CDR3 consists of 14 residues. Looked up from germline, CDR1 is MNHNS and CDR2 is SASEGT. The V and J ends lost 10 bases and 5 bases, in that order; junction bases with no gene match: 13. CDR3 sequence (DNA): TGTGCCACCTGGGGGGGACAGACTAAGACTGAAGCTTTCTTT. It codes for CATWGGQTKTEAFF.

CDR3 coding DNA: TGTGCCAGCAGGGACAGGCAGTCCTCGGCCAATGAGCAGTTCTTC. Protein: CASRDRQSSANEQFF. This chain links TRBV12-3 or TRBV12-4 with TRBJ2-1, with 7 bases fitting TRBD1. With 6 bases clipped from V and 6 bases from J, the junction kept 11 bases outside the gene matches. The CDR3 loop spans 15 amino acids.

This clonotype has only a few counts. The CDR3, as DNA: TGTGCCAGCAGCCCTCCCTGGGCAGATACGCAGTATTTT. This sequence encodes CASSPPWADTQYF. The rearrangement uses TRBV27 and TRBJ2-3; no clear D gene. Germline V CDR1 and CDR2: MNHEY, SMNVEV (reference sequence). The CDR3 consists of 13 residues. The V end lost 6 bases, the J end lost 4 bases, and 11 bases lay between the germline ends.

This clonotype was observed a few times. This chain links TRBV20-1 with TRBJ1-5; 7 nucleotides line up with TRBD1. Trimming removed 7 bases from V and 4 bases from J; junction bases left unmatched: 7. This CDR3 contains 13 residues. Germline V gene data show CDR1 as DFQATT and CDR2 as SNEGSKA (reference sequence). The CDR3 DNA reads as TGCAGTGTTTTGCAGGGGGGAAATCAGCCCCAGCATTTT. Translating gives CSVLQGGNQPQHF.

The gene calls are TRBV19 and TRBJ1-2; tentative D call: TRBD1 (5 bases). CDR1 and CDR2 from the germline V gene are LNHDA and SQIVND (reference sequence). The CDR3 length is 14 residues. Deletions cut 2 bases from V and 7 bases from J, with 14 bases between. CDR3 loop: CASSINGQGGGYTF. Written as DNA, the CDR3 is TGTGCCAGTAGTATAAATGGGCAGGGCGGTGGCTACACCTTC.

V is TRBV6-4 and J is TRBJ1-5; the D is unclear. The CDR3 spans 11 residues. Looked up from germline, CDR1 is MRHNA and CDR2 is SNTAGT. Trimming shortened V by 4 bases and J by 9 bases, and 7 bases separated the two germline ends. The CDR3 loop is CASSGVGPQHF. The CDR3 DNA follows: TGTGCCAGCAGTGGAGTGGGGCCCCAGCATTTT.

The chain couples TRBV12-3 or TRBV12-4 to TRBJ2-1, with 10 bases that match TRBD1. Trimming removed 7 bases from V and 12 bases from J; junction bases left unmatched: 33. The CDR3 extends over 21 amino acids. CDR3 amino acids: CASTLRISFTSDRGRGIGQFF. Written as DNA, the CDR3 is TGTGCCAGCACCCTTCGTATTTCCTTCACCTCCGACAGGGGGCGTGGGATTGGGCAGTTCTTC.

V gene TRBV20-1 combines with J gene TRBJ2-2; no clear D. This CDR3 region has 16 residues. The ends were cut back, 3 bases at V and 0 bases at J, with 14 bases in the middle. Germline values: CDR1 DFQATT, CDR2 SNEGSKA (reference sequence). The CDR3 spells CSARGRAFANTGELFF. CDR3 nucleotide sequence: TGCAGTGCTAGGGGTCGGGCATTCGCGAACACCGGGGAGCTGTTTTTT.

In this sample, this clonotype turned up a few times. The chain uses TRBV27 and TRBJ2-3; 7 bases fit TRBD2. From germline, CDR1 is MNHEY and CDR2 SMNVEV (reference sequence). The CDR3 contains 16 residues. V was clipped by 1 base and J by 2 bases; unmatched bases: 6. DNA of the CDR3: TGTGCCAGCAGTTTATTGGCTAGCGGAAACACAGATACGCAGTATTTT. Protein product: CASSLLASGNTDTQYF.

The chain carries TRBV7-3 and TRBJ2-6; D gene uncertain. Germline assignment: CDR1 SGHTA and CDR2 FQGTGA. The CDR3 has 16 amino acids. V lost 0 bases and J 0 bases, leaving 6 bases between the germline ends. CDR3 amino acids: CASSLTRSSGANVLTF. CDR3 nucleotides: TGTGCCAGCAGCTTAACGAGGAGCTCTGGGGCCAACGTCCTGACTTTC.

The sample holds a few counts of this clonotype. The rearrangement links TRBV5-4 to TRBJ1-2; TRBD1 agrees at 10 bases. Germline CDR1 reads SGHNT; CDR2 reads YYREEE (reference sequence). The CDR3 is made up of 15 amino acids. The V segment lost 4 bases and the J segment 8 bases; nucleotides outside the gene matches: 11. Here the CDR3 reads CASSAGDRGNHGYTF. The CDR3 region has the DNA TGTGCCAGCAGCGCCGGGGACAGGGGTAATCACGGCTACACCTTC.

This chain joins TRBV5-1 and TRBJ2-2, with D perhaps matching TRBD1 (6 bases). The CDR3 loop spans 14 amino acids. Trimming pared 4 bases from V and 2 bases from J, leaving 9 bases between. Germline lookup yields CDR1 SGHRS and CDR2 YFSETQ. The CDR3, as DNA: TGCGCCAGCAGCCAGGGGTTAAACACCGGGGAGCTGTTTTTT. Translation: CASSQGLNTGELFF.

The chain couples TRBV5-6 to TRBJ2-2; D might be TRBD1 (5 bases). The CDR3 is 15 residues long. In germline, CDR1 is SGHDT, CDR2 YYEEEE. Trimming took off 1 base at V and 6 bases at J, with 13 bases between the two ends. CDR3 protein: CASSLNWQGSGELFF. The DNA for the CDR3 is TGTGCCAGCAGCTTGAATTGGCAGGGCTCCGGGGAGCTGTTTTTT.

The chain links TRBV2 to TRBJ2-2, with 7 bases matching TRBD1. V dropped 7 bases and J dropped 2; count of bases not matched to a gene: 4. Germline CDR1 is SNHLY and CDR2 is FYNNEI. The CDR3 spans 14 residues. This CDR3 reads CASTRTGNTGELFF. CDR3 bases: TGTGCCAGCACCCGGACAGGAAACACCGGGGAGCTGTTTTTT.